Following are 24 T cell receptor beta chains from one sample sequenced in a study of shared clonotypes between healthy human individuals. Produced via immunoSEQ multiplex PCR; TCRdb's table is partial and in-frame only. The sample yields roughly 450,000 clones, 79% seen once. Specimen: PBMCs. The receptors come from a woman aged 40 to 49 in good health. Some clones in this sample may be carry-over from other donors' samples.

The chain has TRBV28 and TRBJ1-2; D uncertain. V lost 5 bases, J lost 4 bases, and 5 bases lay in between. The germline CDR1 and CDR2 sequences are MDHEN and SYDVKM. The CDR3 runs 11 residues. CDR3 sequence: CASSGGYGYTF. For the CDR3, the DNA is TGTGCCAGCAGTGGTGGCTATGGCTACACCTTC.

This clone came up a few times. The chain employs TRBV29-1 and TRBJ1-1, with 7 nucleotides matching TRBD1. CDR1 and CDR2 from the germline V gene are SQVTM and ANQGSEA. The length of the CDR3 is 15 residues. After removal of 4 bases from V and 1 base from J, the junction contained 9 bases not matched to a gene. The CDR3 sequence: CSVVGQAMGNTEAFF. The DNA of the CDR3 is TGCAGCGTTGTCGGACAGGCCATGGGGAACACTGAAGCTTTCTTT.

The chain has TRBV15 and TRBJ2-1; 8 bases map to TRBD1. Germline trimming cut 9 bases from V and 7 bases from J; bases unmatched to any gene: 11. The CDR3 totals 14 residues. Per germline, CDR1 LNHNV and CDR2 YYDKDF (reference sequence). The CDR3 reads CATSQDRDENEQFF. The DNA of the CDR3 is TGTGCCACTAGCCAGGACAGGGACGAGAATGAGCAGTTCTTC.

This clone was seen ten or more times. The V gene is TRBV7-9, the J gene TRBJ2-7; TRBD1 is a possible D gene (6 bases). Germline CDR1 and CDR2: SEHNR and FQNEAQ (reference sequence). This CDR3 contains 16 residues. The ends were cut back, 1 base at V and 0 bases at J, with 13 bases in the middle. CDR3 DNA sequence: TGTGCCAGCAGCTTAGTCCTGGACAGTATCTCCTACGAGCAGTACTTC. Translated: CASSLVLDSISYEQYF.

V usage is TRBV27 and J usage is TRBJ1-4; D is undetermined. Germline V gene lookup returns CDR1 MNHEY and CDR2 SMNVEV (reference sequence). V was clipped by 3 bases and J by 5 bases, with 13 bases between them. CDR3 length equals 15 residues. The CDR3 DNA is TGTGCCAGCAGTTTTCACGGGCGTAAGAATGAAAAACTGTTTTTT. This gives the protein CASSFHGRKNEKLFF.

The table lists this clone with a few counts. The chain couples TRBV11-2 to TRBJ2-3, with D perhaps given as TRBD1 or TRBD2 (6 bases each). This CDR3 has 16 amino acids. CDR1 and CDR2 (germline): SGHAT, FQNNGV. V dropped 5 bases and J dropped 0 bases, with 15 bases sitting between them. In DNA, the CDR3 is TGTGCCAGCAGCCGGGGGCGGGGCAGGAGCACAGATACGCAGTATTTT. Its protein is CASSRGRGRSTDTQYF.

This chain links TRBV10-3 with TRBJ2-7; the match to TRBD2 covers 8 bases. V trimming: 6 bases; J trimming: 3 bases; junction bases outside the gene matches: 10. The CDR3 covers 15 residues. Germline V gene lookup returns CDR1 ENHRY and CDR2 SYGVKD. CDR3: CAIRSASGTSYEQYF. CDR3 nucleotide sequence: TGTGCCATCAGAAGTGCCTCCGGGACTAGCTACGAGCAGTACTTC.

CDR3 in amino acids: CASSFLQGVNTEAFF. The CDR3 bases are TGCGCCAGCAGCTTCTTGCAGGGGGTGAACACTGAAGCTTTCTTT. The chain combines TRBV5-1 with TRBJ1-1; 7 bases line up with TRBD1. V lost 2 bases to trimming and J lost 0 bases; unmatched junction nucleotides: 4. The CDR3 sequence is 15 residues long. The germline CDR1 and CDR2 sequences are SGHRS and YFSETQ.

The chain carries TRBV5-4 and TRBJ2-1; TRBD1 aligns across 8 bases. CDR3 length equals 15 residues. Per the germline V gene, CDR1 is SGHNT and CDR2 is YYREEE (reference sequence). The ends lost 2 bases at V and 6 bases at J; junction bases unmatched: 7. The chain's CDR3 is CASSFPRQGINEQFF. The CDR3 region has the DNA TGTGCCAGCAGCTTTCCGAGACAGGGGATCAATGAGCAGTTCTTC.

The chain combines TRBV2 with TRBJ2-1; D gene ambiguous. This CDR3 is built from 15 residues. Germline loops: CDR1 SNHLY, CDR2 FYNNEI. Trimming left V 7 bases short and J 6 bases short, with 19 bases between. CDR3 in amino acids: CASKASLSSGNEQFF. CDR3 nucleotide sequence: TGTGCCAGCAAGGCTAGTTTGTCTTCGGGCAATGAGCAGTTCTTC.

The J gene is TRBJ2-1, the V gene TRBV5-1; D unclear. Deletions cut 0 bases from V and 6 bases from J, with 7 bases between. The CDR3 is 13 residues long. Per germline, CDR1 SGHRS and CDR2 YFSETQ. CDR3 sequence reads: CASSLGLINEQFF. In DNA form, the CDR3 reads TGCGCCAGCAGCTTGGGACTTATCAATGAGCAGTTCTTC.

CDR3 residues: CASSSSGGQETQYF. DNA of the CDR3: TGCGCCAGCAGCTCATCAGGGGGCCAAGAGACCCAGTACTTC. This sequence joins TRBV5-1 and TRBJ2-5, with TRBD1 matching 7 bases. V shed 3 bases, J shed 1 base, and the junction held 3 bases outside the gene matches. The germline CDR1 and CDR2 sequences are SGHRS and YFSETQ. There are 14 residues in the CDR3. Complete variable domain (other parts from reference TRBV5-1 and TRBJ2-5): KAGVTQTPRYLIKTRGQQVTLSCSPISGHRSVSWYQQTPGQGLQFLFEYFSETQRNKGNFPGRFSGRQFSNSRSEMNVSTLELGDSALYLCASSSSGGQETQYFGPGTRLLVL.

CDR3 DNA sequence: TGTGCCAGCAGTTACCGCACTAGCCGATACTCGTCCCAGTACTTC. Amino acids: CASSYRTSRYSSQYF. The V and J genes are TRBV6-5 and TRBJ2-5; D perhaps matches TRBD2 (6 bases). V was cut by 2 bases and J by 9 bases, with 19 bases left in between. The CDR3 has 15 amino acids. The germline CDR1 and CDR2 sequences are MNHEY and SVGAGI.

The chain couples TRBV6-5 to TRBJ2-2, with no clear D. Per germline, CDR1 MNHEY and CDR2 SVGAGI. This CDR3 has 13 residues. V shed 5 bases and J shed 2 bases, with 6 bases lying between them. As DNA, the CDR3 is TGTGCCAGCAGTCCAAGCAACACCGGGGAGCTGTTTTTT. It yields the protein CASSPSNTGELFF.

The V and J genes are TRBV5-4 and TRBJ2-1; TRBD2 aligns across 8 bases. CDR1 is SGHNT and CDR2 is YYREEE in the germline V gene (reference sequence). V lost 8 bases to trimming and J lost 5 bases; unmatched junction nucleotides: 9. This CDR3 is 14 amino acids long. The CDR3: CASSTSAQNNEQFF. CDR3 in DNA: TGTGCCAGTTCGACTAGCGCACAGAACAATGAGCAGTTCTTC.

J is TRBJ2-5 and V is TRBV6-1, with D unclear. In germline, CDR1 is MNHNS, CDR2 SASEGT. V dropped 7 bases and J dropped 6 bases, with 18 bases sitting between them. The CDR3 loop spans 14 amino acids. The chain's CDR3 is CASNIESGSQTQYF. The CDR3, as DNA: TGTGCCAGCAACATCGAATCAGGTTCCCAGACCCAGTACTTC.

The chain uses TRBV7-6 and TRBJ2-4; 10 nucleotides agree with TRBD2. The CDR3 loop spans 17 amino acids. Germline CDR1 and CDR2: SGHVS and FNYEAQ. V was clipped by 3 bases and J by 3 bases; unmatched bases: 8. CDR3 sequence reads: CASSFSGLADHKNIQYF. DNA of the CDR3: TGTGCCAGCAGCTTTTCCGGACTAGCGGATCACAAAAACATTCAGTACTTC.

This clone was seen a handful of times. The CDR3 DNA reads as TGTGCCAGCAGTTTTCCCGGCCCCCCCTACGAGCAGTACTTC. The encoded protein is CASSFPGPPYEQYF. The gene calls are TRBV28 and TRBJ2-7; no reliable D call. This CDR3 has 14 amino acids. Germline V gene lookup returns CDR1 MDHEN and CDR2 SYDVKM. The ends were cut back, 3 bases at V and 2 bases at J, with 11 bases in the middle.

V gene TRBV7-2 combines with J gene TRBJ2-3; D unclear. Trimming took off 4 bases at V and 5 bases at J, with 7 bases between the two ends. The CDR3 has 12 amino acids. Germline lookup yields CDR1 SGHTA and CDR2 FQGNSA. The CDR3 nucleotides are TGTGCCAGCAGCTGGAGTTTAGATACGCAGTATTTT. This encodes CASSWSLDTQYF.

This clone was found once. The chain carries TRBV7-2 and TRBJ2-7; 8 bases line up with TRBD2. Germline CDR1 SGHTA, CDR2 FQGNSA. The CDR3 extends over 15 amino acids. V was pared by 5 bases and J by 0 bases, with 6 bases of the junction left unmatched. The CDR3 loop is CASSILAGLSYEQYF. The DNA of the CDR3 is TGTGCCAGCAGCATATTAGCGGGACTCTCCTACGAGCAGTACTTC.

In regard to this clone: The same CDR3 is also encoded by other DNA sequences in this sample. The chain combines TRBV5-1 with TRBJ2-2; 13 bases map to TRBD2. Losses at the gene ends were 4 bases for V and 4 bases for J; bases not matched to a gene: 4. From germline, CDR1 is SGHRS and CDR2 YFSETQ. This CDR3 region has 16 residues. The CDR3 spells CASSLGLAGATGELFF. The DNA for the CDR3 is TGCGCCAGCAGCCTCGGACTAGCGGGAGCCACCGGGGAGCTGTTTTTT.

The V call is TRBV28, the J call TRBJ1-1, with TRBD1 as a possible D gene (5 bases). The CDR3 consists of 15 residues. Looked up from germline, CDR1 is MDHEN and CDR2 is SYDVKM. V shed 8 bases and J shed 1 base, with 17 bases lying between them. CDR3 sequence reads: CASREGRSENTEAFF. CDR3 DNA sequence: TGTGCCAGCCGGGAGGGGAGGTCGGAGAACACTGAAGCTTTCTTT.

This clone was observed a handful of times. The V and J genes are TRBV7-9 and TRBJ2-1, with D tentatively TRBD2 (5 bases). V lost 1 base, J lost 9 bases, and 13 bases lay in between. CDR1 SEHNR and CDR2 FQNEAQ come from the germline V gene (reference sequence). CDR3 length: 14 residues. The CDR3, as DNA: TGTGCCAGCAGCTTAGAGGGTAGCGTCGCTGAGCAGTTCTTC. Translated, it gives CASSLEGSVAEQFF.

The rearrangement uses TRBV19 and TRBJ1-5, with 8 bases lining up with TRBD1. The CDR3 length is 15 residues. The junction had 7 bases not matched to a gene; V was cut back by 3 bases and J by 6 bases. The germline V gene encodes CDR1 LNHDA and CDR2 SQIVND (reference sequence). This chain's CDR3 is CASSIPGQGVQPQHF. CDR3 nucleotides: TGTGCCAGTAGTATCCCCGGACAGGGTGTTCAGCCCCAGCATTTT.